The 6 T cell receptor beta chains below were found in one sample sequenced in a study of T cell repertoires in cytomegalovirus infection. From the reads, TCRdb called clonotypes with MiXCR, one entry per CDR3 protein. The sample has some 180,000 distinct CDR3 sequences, approximately 18% seen once. Sequencing used CD8+ T cells from PBMCs. These receptors originate from a human donor in good health (CMV status not recorded). Some clones in this sample may be carry-over from other donors' samples.

This clonotype showed up many times. This chain uses TRBV11-2 with TRBJ2-2, with 7 bases aligning to TRBD2. The CDR3 is made up of 18 amino acids. The germline V gene encodes CDR1 SGHAT and CDR2 FQNNGV. V trimming: 0 bases; J trimming: 2 bases; junction bases outside the gene matches: 9. The CDR3 DNA reads as TGTGCCAGCAGCTTAGATCAAGCGGGGACTTATAACACCGGGGAGCTGTTTTTT. Its protein product is CASSLDQAGTYNTGELFF.

The V and J genes are TRBV27 and TRBJ2-1, with unresolved D. With 4 bases removed from V and 9 bases from J, the gap between germline ends came to 4 bases. Germline CDR1 is MNHEY and CDR2 is SMNVEV (reference sequence). The CDR3 loop spans 10 amino acids. The CDR3 loop reads CASSYPEQFF. In DNA form, the CDR3 reads TGTGCCAGCAGTTACCCTGAGCAGTTCTTC.

This chain joins TRBV7-2 and TRBJ1-6; 7 positions agree with TRBD1. The CDR3 extends over 16 amino acids. V lost 5 bases to trimming and J lost 0 bases; unmatched junction nucleotides: 4. Germline V gene sequence: CDR1 SGHTA, CDR2 FQGNSA. The CDR3 region has the DNA TGTGCCAGCAGCCTCGGGACAGTCTCCTATAATTCACCCCTCCACTTT. Its translation: CASSLGTVSYNSPLHF.

The gene calls are TRBV11-1 and TRBJ2-5, with D perhaps matching TRBD2 (6 bases). Germline loops: CDR1 SGHAT, CDR2 FQDESV (reference sequence). V lost 2 bases and J 2 bases, leaving 12 bases between the germline ends. The CDR3 runs to 15 residues. The CDR3 reads CASSLISLAQETQYF. Written as DNA, the CDR3 is TGTGCCAGCAGCTTAATCAGCCTAGCGCAAGAGACCCAGTACTTC.

The table lists this clonotype with a few counts. The chain combines TRBV7-9 with TRBJ1-1; D remains unclear. V lost 3 bases and J lost 11, with 16 bases in between. The CDR3 has 13 residues. Germline values: CDR1 SEHNR, CDR2 FQNEAQ (reference sequence). CDR3 sequence reads: CASSFPGKAWAFF. The DNA for the CDR3 is TGTGCCAGCAGCTTCCCTGGGAAGGCCTGGGCTTTCTTT.

This clonotype was recorded once. The rearrangement joins TRBV11-2 to TRBJ2-7; weak D call: TRBD2 (8 bases). With 8 bases removed from V and 0 bases from J, the gap between germline ends came to 44 bases. The V gene's germline CDR1 is SGHAT and CDR2 FQNNGV. The CDR3 covers 24 residues. The CDR3 DNA reads as TGTGCCAGCGGTGACAGGGTACCCTCTTCCGATCAGCTAGGCGGGGGGCCTGTCTCCTACGAGCAGTACTTC. Protein product: CASGDRVPSSDQLGGGPVSYEQYF.